These T cell receptor beta chains were read from a single sample in a study of T cells in pancreatic ductal adenocarcinoma. The repertoire was sequenced with immunoSEQ multiplex PCR; TCRdb's copy has only in-frame clones and lacks some. The top ten clones hold 0.94% of a sample with approximately 19,000 clones, around nine tenths of them seen once. What was sequenced was PBMCs. Receptor source: a human donor with pancreatic ductal adenocarcinoma. Both conserved end residues are part of each CDR3. A D gene is named only where the DNA matches it firmly. For some rows the clone size is stated as once, few or many, or as a class when expanded; others skip it.

size: NA
V: TRBV7-9
D: NA
J: TRBJ1-4
CDR3: CTSSLGAGLNEKLFF
DNA: TGTACCAGCAGCTTAGGGGCAGGACTTAATGAAAAACTGTTTTTT

size: NA
V: TRBV19
D: NA
J: TRBJ2-2
CDR3: CASSTKQMQIITGELFF
DNA: TGTGCCAGTAGTACAAAACAGATGCAAATAATCACCGGGGAGCTGTTTTTT

size: NA
V: TRBV9
D: TRBD1
J: TRBJ1-2
CDR3: CASSLRQGDGYTF
DNA: TGTGCCAGCAGTCTTAGACAGGGAGATGGCTACACCTTC

size: NA
V: TRBV11-2
D: NA
J: TRBJ1-5
CDR3: CASSSDRTNQPQHF
DNA: TGTGCCAGCAGCTCCGACAGAACCAATCAGCCCCAGCATTTT

size: once
V: TRBV7-8
D: NA
J: TRBJ1-1
CDR3: CASSLDEGPEAFF
DNA: TGTGCCAGCAGCTTAGATGAGGGTCCTGAAGCTTTCTTT

size: NA
V: TRBV9
D: NA
J: TRBJ2-2
CDR3: CASRTATGELFF
DNA: TGTGCCAGCAGGACAGCGACCGGGGAGCTGTTTTTT

size: NA
V: TRBV6-5
D: NA
J: TRBJ1-1
CDR3: CASRTLGGGTEAFF
DNA: TGTGCCAGCAGAACCTTGGGAGGGGGCACTGAAGCTTTCTTT

size: NA
V: TRBV27
D: NA
J: TRBJ1-2
CDR3: CASRGAGDYGYTF
DNA: TGTGCCAGCAGGGGGGCAGGGGACTATGGCTACACCTTC

size: NA
V: TRBV7-6
D: TRBD1
J: TRBJ2-5
CDR3: CASSPGGPSQETQYF
DNA: TGTGCCAGCAGCCCAGGGGGCCCTTCCCAAGAGACCCAGTACTTC

size: once
V: TRBV7-2
D: TRBD1
J: TRBJ2-1
CDR3: CASSRQGRYNEQFF
DNA: TGTGCCAGCAGTCGACAGGGACGGTACAATGAGCAGTTCTTC

size: NA
V: TRBV6-1
D: NA
J: TRBJ1-1
CDR3: CASSSRGTEAFF
DNA: TGTGCCAGCAGTTCTAGGGGAACTGAAGCTTTCTTT

size: NA
V: TRBV7-9
D: NA
J: TRBJ2-5
CDR3: CASSPGTPQETQYF
DNA: TGTGCCAGCAGTCCCGGGACACCCCAAGAGACCCAGTACTTC

size: once
V: TRBV4-1
D: NA
J: TRBJ2-1
CDR3: CASSLRGSYNEQFF
DNA: TGCGCCAGCAGCCTACGGGGCTCCTACAATGAGCAGTTCTTC

size: NA
V: TRBV10-2
D: TRBD1
J: TRBJ1-4
CDR3: CASSRDRSGEKLFF
DNA: TGCGCCAGCAGCCGGGACAGGAGCGGTGAAAAACTGTTTTTT

size: NA
V: TRBV4-3
D: NA
J: TRBJ2-7
CDR3: CASSQGRGRYEQYF
DNA: TGCGCCAGCAGCCAAGGTCGGGGGAGGTACGAGCAGTACTTC